The 8 T cell receptor beta chains below all came from one sample that was sequenced in a study of T cells in Graves' hyperthyroidism and ophthalmopathy. RNA transcripts served as the template for amplifying TCR beta CDR3 regions. HTBI primers were the set used in a first-round RT-PCR of the TCR CDR3. TCRdb reprocessed the multiplex PCR reads via MiXCR and lists one record per CDR3 protein. Of approximately 700,000 distinct CDR3 sequences listed, over 15% are singletons. Sequenced material: blood. These receptor sequences come from a man aged 18 to 29 with Graves' hyperthyroidism.

In this sample, this clonotype turned up many times. This rearrangement joins TRBV10-3 to TRBJ2-1; 10 bases agree with TRBD1. J lost 9 bases, V lost 8 bases, and 10 bases had no gene match. The CDR3 is 14 amino acids. The germline V gene has CDR1 ENHRY and CDR2 SYGVKD. In DNA, the CDR3 is TGTGCCATCCGGCCGGGACAGGGGACCGGTGAGCAGTTCTTC. Amino acid sequence: CAIRPGQGTGEQFF.

V gene TRBV3-1 combines with J gene TRBJ2-7, with 7 nucleotides matching TRBD2. Trimming took 5 bases from V and 2 from J; bases not matched to a gene: 6. Per the germline V gene, CDR1 is LGHDT and CDR2 is YNNKEL (reference sequence). The CDR3 sequence is 14 residues long. The CDR3 here is CASSVLGTTYEQYF. Written as DNA, the CDR3 is TGTGCCAGCAGCGTCCTCGGGACTACCTACGAGCAGTACTTC.

This clonotype was found a few times. The chain couples TRBV7-9 to TRBJ2-2; the D is unclear. The CDR3 runs 17 residues. V lost 7 bases and J 6 bases, leaving 24 bases between the germline ends. The germline V gene has CDR1 SEHNR and CDR2 FQNEAQ (reference sequence). The CDR3 spells CASTLVYSAHPAGELFF. The DNA of the CDR3 is TGTGCCAGCACCCTTGTCTACAGCGCCCACCCCGCCGGGGAGCTGTTTTTT.

The CDR3 DNA follows: TGTGCCAGCAGTTTCGGTCACCCCAAGCAGCCCCAGCATTTT. Translated, it gives CASSFGHPKQPQHF. The chain has TRBV12-3 or TRBV12-4 and TRBJ1-5; no firm D call. The germline V and J ends were trimmed by 3 bases and 7 bases, with 13 bases remaining between them. The CDR3 contains 14 residues.

This clonotype was counted many times. The rearrangement links TRBV28 to TRBJ1-2; 9 bases are a match to TRBD1. Germline V lookup: CDR1 MDHEN, CDR2 SYDVKM. This CDR3 comprises 15 residues. The J segment lost 4 bases and the V segment lost 4 bases, leaving 7 bases of the junction unmatched. For the CDR3, the DNA is TGTGCCAGCAGTTCTATACAGGGGGCGGCCTATGGCTACACCTTC. Amino acid sequence: CASSSIQGAAYGYTF.

This clonotype was seen ten or more times. This chain links TRBV2 with TRBJ2-4; 10 bases map to TRBD2. The J segment lost 7 bases and the V segment lost 3 bases, leaving 9 bases of the junction unmatched. Germline CDR1 reads SNHLY; CDR2 reads FYNNEI. This CDR3 has 16 amino acids. The CDR3 DNA is TGTGCCAGCAGTGATTTAGCGGGAGGCCCAAACAACATTCAGTACTTC. Its protein product is CASSDLAGGPNNIQYF.

This clonotype showed up just a few times. V and J are TRBV18 and TRBJ2-3, with TRBD2 matching 9 bases. In germline, CDR1 is KGHSH, CDR2 LQKENI. The CDR3 runs to 16 residues. The J segment lost 6 bases and the V segment lost 6 bases, leaving 13 bases of the junction unmatched. The CDR3 loop reads CASSGPSGLAGDTQYF. In DNA form, the CDR3 reads TGTGCCAGCTCCGGACCATCGGGACTAGCAGGGGATACGCAGTATTTT.

This clonotype was counted a few times. This chain joins TRBV3-1 and TRBJ2-5, with 15 nucleotides matching TRBD2. Germline V gene lookup returns CDR1 LGHDT and CDR2 YNNKEL (reference sequence). CDR3 length: 19 residues. Unmatched junction bases numbered 9, after V lost 4 bases and J lost 0 bases. CDR3 amino acids: CASSPSGLAGGQYQETQYF. As DNA, the CDR3 is TGTGCCAGCAGCCCCTCGGGACTAGCGGGAGGCCAGTACCAAGAGACCCAGTACTTC.